The clone carrying this T cell receptor beta chain was seen more than once but under ten times. Ophthalmopathy patients had moderate-to-severe active disease, CAS ≥3, NOSPECS ≥4, and disease duration under 3 months. Trimming removed 0 bases from V and 2 bases from J, with 5 bases in between. Looked up from germline, CDR1 is SGHTS and CDR2 is YDEGEE. The CDR3 contains 13 residues. Regions amplified from RNA transcripts were the TCR beta CDR3 regions. The study used the HTBI primer set for a first-round RT-PCR of the TCR CDR3. TCRdb itself ran the multiplex PCR reads through MiXCR, one entry per CDR3 protein. This sample has under 350,000 distinct CDR3 sequences; roughly 15% occur once, and the top ten carry 30% to 35%. This sample was taken from a study of T cells in Graves' hyperthyroidism and ophthalmopathy. Study information: Upon initial diagnosis and before any treatment, peripheral blood was collected.

The source is a woman in her thirties or forties with Graves' ophthalmopathy. What was sequenced was blood. The chain couples TRBV5-8 to TRBJ1-2; D gene ambiguous. Here the CDR3 reads CASSLGKNYGYTF. In DNA, the CDR3 is TGTGCCAGCAGCTTGGGGAAGAACTATGGCTACACCTTC.